One T cell receptor beta chain is described in this entry. The antigen is not known. This table comes from immunoSEQ multiplex PCR, and its TCRdb copy is limited to in-frame clones, with some not included. The sample records 2 million or so clones, 95% being singletons. The CDR3 is made up of 13 amino acids. CDR1 is GTSNPN and CDR2 is SVGIG in the germline V gene (reference sequence). V was pared by 4 bases and J by 0 bases, with 9 bases between. A CD45RA-negative memory subset and a CD45RA+ naive subset were separated from the CD4+ cells. The entry originates in a study of shared clonotypes between healthy human individuals. Findings and caveats of the study: Clonotype sharing among donors was expected to depend on sequencing depth.

This TCR came from a man between 18 and 35 years old in good health. Sequenced input: naive CD4+ T cells sorted from blood. Subset specified: CD45RA+ positively selected. V gene TRBV30 combines with J gene TRBJ1-1; D call uncertain. The CDR3 spells CAWTASMNTEAFF. The CDR3 DNA reads as TGTGCCTGGACGGCCAGCATGAACACTGAAGCTTTCTTT.